Listed here are 12 T cell receptor beta chains from one sample, sequenced in a study of T-cell reconstitution after alpha-beta-depleted transplantation in children. Unique molecular identifiers tagged the TCRbeta library. Each CDR3 protein gets one entry after TCRdb re-called the PCR reads with MiXCR. The profile shows about 610,000 distinct CDR3 sequences, roughly a tenth of them singletons. Here the sequenced sample was PBMCs from the stem cell graft donor, taken from the stem cell graft. All receptors come from a human donor who donated a stem cell graft to a child with acute myeloid leukemia.

The sample holds many counts of this clonotype. This sequence joins TRBV6-5 and TRBJ2-5; a possible D gene is TRBD1 (5 bases). CDR3 length: 12 residues. Germline CDR1 and CDR2: MNHEY and SVGAGI. The V gene lost 6 bases and the J gene lost 4 bases, with 9 bases spanning the gap. For the CDR3, the DNA is TGTGCCAGCAGCCAGGGTCGAGAGACCCAGTACTTC. It is translated as CASSQGRETQYF.

The gene calls are TRBV15 and TRBJ2-7, with 12 bases aligning to TRBD2. The germline V gene encodes CDR1 LNHNV and CDR2 YYDKDF (reference sequence). The junction had 8 bases not matched to a gene; V was cut back by 6 bases and J by 5 bases. The CDR3 runs 15 residues. This CDR3 is CATSSLAGGRDEQYF. Here the CDR3 DNA reads TGTGCCACCAGTAGTCTAGCGGGAGGGCGGGACGAGCAGTACTTC.

V and J are TRBV9 and TRBJ2-1; 9 bases are shared with TRBD2. The CDR3 totals 17 residues. J lost 10 bases, V lost 0 bases, and 14 bases had no gene match. CDR1 SGDLS and CDR2 YYNGEE come from the germline V gene. This chain's CDR3 is CASSVGSAGGLQSEQFF. CDR3 nucleotides: TGTGCCAGCAGCGTAGGGTCAGCGGGAGGCCTCCAATCGGAGCAGTTCTTC.

The chain is built from TRBV14 and TRBJ1-3; no firm D call. The CDR3 is 15 amino acids. Trimming cost V 4 bases and J 4 bases, with 14 bases left between them. Germline lookup yields CDR1 SGHDN and CDR2 FVKESK. CDR3: CASSPRRVSGNTIYF. The CDR3 DNA is TGTGCCAGCAGCCCCCGGAGGGTTTCGGGAAACACCATATATTTT.

The CDR3 is CASSPLPGTFLYEQYF. The CDR3, as DNA: TGTGCCAGCAGCCCACTCCCCGGGACCTTCCTTTACGAGCAGTACTTC. The chain couples TRBV3-1 to TRBJ2-7; TRBD1 or TRBD2 may be the D gene (5 bases each). This CDR3 region has 16 residues. Germline CDR1 and CDR2: LGHDT and YNNKEL (reference sequence). Trimming took 4 bases from V and 4 from J, leaving 20 bases between them.

The chain combines TRBV4-2 with TRBJ1-6, with a weak D call TRBD1 (5 bases). V was pared by 2 bases and J by 9 bases, with 11 bases between. Germline CDR1 and CDR2: LGHNA and YNFKEQ. This CDR3 is 14 amino acids long. The CDR3 spells CASSQLGGGSPLHF. The CDR3 DNA reads TGTGCCAGCAGCCAACTGGGGGGGGGTTCACCCCTCCACTTT.

In its sample, this clonotype was seen many times. V and J are TRBV27 and TRBJ1-1; D perhaps matches TRBD1 (5 bases). The CDR3 is made up of 14 amino acids. Trimming removed 2 bases from V and 1 base from J, with 8 bases in between. Looked up from germline, CDR1 is MNHEY and CDR2 is SMNVEV (reference sequence). The CDR3, as DNA: TGTGCCAGCAGTTTACTGGACACGAACACTGAAGCTTTCTTT. This gives the protein CASSLLDTNTEAFF.

This clonotype was found many times. The J gene is TRBJ2-1, the V gene TRBV29-1, with D possibly called TRBD1 or TRBD2 (5 bases each). Germline lookup yields CDR1 SQVTM and CDR2 ANQGSEA. CDR3 length equals 15 residues. V was pared by 7 bases and J by 4 bases, with 20 bases between. DNA of the CDR3: TGCAGCGCCGTAGGGACCTCAGGGTCATACAATGAGCAGTTCTTC. Residues: CSAVGTSGSYNEQFF.

This clonotype was counted at least ten times. The V call is TRBV30, the J call TRBJ2-7, with D uncertain. Trimming took 1 base from V and 3 from J, leaving 7 bases between them. Germline V gene sequence: CDR1 GTSNPN, CDR2 SVGIG (reference sequence). The CDR3 covers 12 residues. CDR3 DNA: TGTGCCTGGAGTGGGACGGGCTACGAGCAGTACTTC. It yields the protein CAWSGTGYEQYF.

The V gene is TRBV6-2 or TRBV6-3, the J gene TRBJ1-4, with unresolved D. The V and J ends lost 4 bases and 7 bases respectively, with 16 bases between them. The CDR3 totals 15 residues. Per the germline V gene, CDR1 is MNHEY and CDR2 is SVGEGT. CDR3 protein: CASSSPETAGEKLFF. CDR3 in DNA: TGTGCCAGCAGTTCGCCCGAGACGGCGGGTGAAAAACTGTTTTTT.

The V and J genes are TRBV15 and TRBJ2-1; 9 bases line up with TRBD1. Trimming at V came to 5 bases and at J to 0 bases, leaving 5 bases not matched to a gene. Germline V CDR1 and CDR2: LNHNV, YYDKDF (reference sequence). CDR3 length: 16 amino acids. The CDR3 loop is CATSEGQGFSYNEQFF. CDR3 sequence (DNA): TGTGCCACCAGCGAGGGACAGGGCTTCTCCTACAATGAGCAGTTCTTC.

The chain is built from TRBV9 and TRBJ2-7; 8 nucleotides agree with TRBD1. Germline V gene sequence: CDR1 SGDLS, CDR2 YYNGEE. The J segment lost 5 bases and the V segment lost 2 bases, leaving 9 bases of the junction unmatched. The CDR3 consists of 15 residues. The CDR3 DNA reads TGTGCCAGCAGCGTCGATGACAGGGGTGCGGACGAGCAGTACTTC. Translating it yields CASSVDDRGADEQYF.